These 16 T cell receptor beta chains originate from one sample sequenced in a study of blood T cell repertoires in COVID-19. Generated by immunoSEQ multiplex PCR, the TCRdb table keeps only in-frame clones and is missing some. The table records under 450,000 clones, 90% to 95% of them present only once. Material for sequencing was PBMCs or T cells enriched from blood (not recorded which). These receptors were obtained from a woman aged 35 to 49 who had been exposed to COVID-19.

The CDR3 DNA reads TGTGCCAGTAGGGTAGGCTCAGCGGGAGATGAGCAGTTCTTC. The encoded protein is CASRVGSAGDEQFF. This chain connects TRBV19 to TRBJ2-1, with 8 bases lining up with TRBD2. The CDR3 loop spans 14 amino acids. Germline V gene data show CDR1 as LNHDA and CDR2 as SQIVND (reference sequence). Unmatched junction bases numbered 9, after V lost 6 bases and J lost 8 bases.

The chain combines TRBV7-2 with TRBJ2-5, with unresolved D. Germline values: CDR1 SGHTA, CDR2 FQGNSA. The CDR3 has 16 residues. V was cut by 2 bases and J by 1 base, with 14 bases left in between. As DNA, the CDR3 is TGTGCCAGCAGCTTATACCTAGTACGACCCCAAGAGACCCAGTACTTC. This translates into CASSLYLVRPQETQYF. The full variable domain, in which reference TRBV7-2 and TRBJ2-5 provide the parts outside the CDR3, is GAGVSQSPSNKVTEKGKDVELRCDPISGHTALYWYRQSLGQGLEFLIYFQGNSAPDKSGLPSDRFSAERTGGSVSTLTIQRTQQEDSAVYLCASSLYLVRPQETQYFGPGTRLLVL.

The chain joins TRBV4-3 to TRBJ2-7, with D unresolved. The V end lost 0 bases, the J end lost 5 bases, and 5 bases lay between the germline ends. This CDR3 is built from 12 residues. From germline, CDR1 is LGHNA and CDR2 YSLEER. CDR3: CASSQDKHEQYF. The CDR3 nucleotides read TGCGCCAGCAGCCAAGATAAGCACGAGCAGTACTTC.

The CDR3 loop is CASVDSTLSYEQYF. Written as DNA, the CDR3 is TGTGCCAGCGTGGACTCAACGCTATCCTACGAGCAGTACTTC. J is TRBJ2-7 and V is TRBV2; a weak D match, TRBD2 (5 bases). CDR1 SNHLY and CDR2 FYNNEI come from the germline V gene. Trimming shortened V by 8 bases and J by 1 base, and 15 bases separated the two germline ends. This CDR3 is built from 14 residues.

This rearrangement joins TRBV7-6 to TRBJ2-1, with 8 bases identical to TRBD2. The CDR3 is made up of 16 amino acids. Germline trimming cut 6 bases from V and 7 bases from J; bases unmatched to any gene: 14. CDR1 SGHVS and CDR2 FNYEAQ come from the germline V gene. The CDR3 loop reads CASRLTAGGPVNEQFF. In DNA, the CDR3 is TGTGCCAGCAGGTTAACCGCGGGGGGCCCGGTGAATGAGCAGTTCTTC.

V and J are TRBV10-1 and TRBJ1-6; D ambiguous. Trimming left V 6 bases short and J 4 bases short, with 7 bases between. The CDR3 is 13 residues long. Germline lookup yields CDR1 WNHNN and CDR2 SYGVQD (reference sequence). DNA for the CDR3: TGCGCCAGCAGCGACTTATATAATTCACCCCTCCACTTT. Translation: CASSDLYNSPLHF.

The V gene is TRBV7-8, the J gene TRBJ2-5, with 13 bases matching TRBD2. This CDR3 contains 15 residues. Germline loops: CDR1 SGHVS, CDR2 FQNEAQ. V was pared by 6 bases and J by 5 bases, with 6 bases of the junction left unmatched. The CDR3 nucleotides read TGTGCCAGCAGTGAGACGACTAGCGGGGGGGAGACCCAGTACTTC. This gives the protein CASSETTSGGETQYF.

The J gene is TRBJ1-2, the V gene TRBV30; TRBD1 aligns across 7 bases. V dropped 1 base and J dropped 4; count of bases not matched to a gene: 3. The CDR3 has 13 residues. Per germline, CDR1 GTSNPN and CDR2 SVGIG (reference sequence). The CDR3 is CAWSGTGFYGYTF. The CDR3, as DNA: TGTGCCTGGAGTGGGACAGGATTCTATGGCTACACCTTC. Full variable domain (outside the CDR3, taken from reference TRBV30 and TRBJ1-2): SQTIHQWPATLVQPVGSPLSLECTVEGTSNPNLYWYRQAAGRGLQLLFYSVGIGQISSEVPQNLSASRPQDRQFILSSKKLLLSDSGFYLCAWSGTGFYGYTFGSGTRLTVV.

V usage is TRBV10-3 and J usage is TRBJ1-1; D uncertain. The V gene's germline CDR1 is ENHRY and CDR2 SYGVKD. V lost 0 bases to trimming and J lost 2 bases, with 4 bases between them. The CDR3 is 13 residues long. The CDR3 DNA reads TGTGCCATCAGTGAGTCAGCCAACACTGAAGCTTTCTTT. Translating it yields CAISESANTEAFF.

The chain recombines TRBV6-1 with TRBJ2-3, with D maybe TRBD1 (6 bases). Per germline, CDR1 MNHNS and CDR2 SASEGT. Trimming stripped 3 bases from V and 4 bases from J, with 14 bases between. The CDR3 spans 15 residues. This CDR3 is CASSEWTEGADTQYF. The CDR3 DNA follows: TGTGCCAGCAGTGAGTGGACAGAAGGTGCAGATACGCAGTATTTT.

The rearrangement joins TRBV24-1 to TRBJ2-2; possibly TRBD2 for D (7 bases). Trimming took off 5 bases at V and 7 bases at J, with 16 bases between the two ends. Germline V gives CDR1 KGHDR, CDR2 SFDVKD. CDR3 length equals 15 residues. The CDR3 here is CATSAAPGGGGELFF. The CDR3 region has the DNA TGTGCCACCAGTGCCGCGCCGGGGGGCGGCGGGGAGCTGTTTTTT.

The chain has TRBV2 and TRBJ1-1; possible D gene TRBD1, 5 bases. There are 14 residues in the CDR3. Germline-derived CDR1 and CDR2 are SNHLY and FYNNEI. Trimming took off 2 bases at V and 0 bases at J, with 7 bases between the two ends. The CDR3 nucleotides are TGTGCCAGCAGTGAAAGACAGTTGAACACTGAAGCTTTCTTT. Protein product: CASSERQLNTEAFF.

DNA of the CDR3: TGTGCCAGTAGCGTGACAGGTACAAATGAAAAACTGTTTTTT. This gives the protein CASSVTGTNEKLFF. The chain uses TRBV19 and TRBJ1-4; TRBD1 is a possible D gene (6 bases). The CDR3 totals 14 residues. In germline, CDR1 is LNHDA, CDR2 SQIVND (reference sequence). Trimming took 6 bases from V and 5 from J, leaving 13 bases between them. Based on the CDR3 plus reference TRBV19 and TRBJ1-4, the full variable domain is DGGITQSPKYLFRKEGQNVTLSCEQNLNHDAMYWYRQDPGQGLRLIYYSQIVNDFQKGDIAEGYSVSREKKESFPLTVTSAQKNPTAFYLCASSVTGTNEKLFFGSGTQLSVL.

This clone was found once. The gene calls are TRBV7-9 and TRBJ1-6; tentative D call: TRBD1 (5 bases). The V and J ends lost 1 base and 7 bases respectively, with 14 bases between them. The CDR3 loop spans 16 amino acids. Germline V CDR1 and CDR2: SEHNR, FQNEAQ (reference sequence). CDR3 sequence (DNA): TGTGCCAGCAGCTTAGTCGGGGGATCGGGCAATTCACCCCTCCACTTT. Protein product: CASSLVGGSGNSPLHF. The variable domain in full, with the rest retrieved from reference TRBV7-9 and TRBJ1-6, is DTGVSQNPRHKITKRGQNVTFRCDPISEHNRLYWYRQTLGQGPEFLTYFQNEAQLEKSRLLSDRFSAERPKGSFSTLEIQRTEQGDSAMYLCASSLVGGSGNSPLHFGNGTRLTVT.

Only a few counts were recorded for this clone. The rearrangement links TRBV16 to TRBJ1-5, with D possibly matching TRBD1 (5 bases). The V gene's germline CDR1 is KGHSY and CDR2 FQNENV. The CDR3 runs 13 residues. V was cut by 5 bases and J by 6 bases, with 11 bases left in between. The CDR3 sequence is CASSGGTSQPQHF. The CDR3 DNA is TGTGCCAGCAGCGGCGGGACGAGTCAGCCCCAGCATTTT. The full variable domain, rest sourced from reference TRBV16 and TRBJ1-5, is GEEVAQTPKHLVRGEGQKAKLYCAPIKGHSYVFWYQQVLKNEFKFLISFQNENVFDETGMPKERFSAKCLPNSPCSLEIQATKLEDSAVYFCASSGGTSQPQHFGDGTRLSIL.

CDR3 region: CASSQGTDRLNTEAFF. The CDR3 nucleotides are TGTGCCAGCAGCCAAGGGACAGACCGATTGAACACTGAAGCTTTCTTT. The genes are TRBV3-1 (or the pseudogene TRBV3-2) and TRBJ1-1, with D perhaps TRBD1 (6 bases). This CDR3 spans 16 amino acids. Germline CDR1 is LGHDT and CDR2 is YNNKEL (reference sequence). Deletions cut 1 base from V and 0 bases from J, with 12 bases between.